Shown below are 31 T cell receptor beta chains from a single sample sequenced in a study of cytomegalovirus exposure and HLA in healthy donors. It was with 60 Vbeta and 13 Jbeta primers that the PCR ran. Clones were read by immunoSEQ multiplex PCR, and TCRdb kept only the in-frame ones, dropping some. The sample contains 150,000 to 200,000 clones, more than 70% of which appear only once. Sequenced sample: PBMCs. The receptors come from a male donor in good health and CMV-seronegative.

This clone has just one count. Compared with germline, one end of the junction differs, possibly owing to a read error. The V and J genes are TRBV7-9 and TRBJ2-5, with TRBD1 matching 9 bases. CDR1 and CDR2 (germline): SEHNR, FQNEAQ (reference sequence). CDR3 length: 14 amino acids. The CDR3 loop is CSSSSTGGPETQYF. The CDR3 region has the DNA TGTTCCAGCAGCTCTACAGGGGGCCCAGAGACCCAGTACTTC.

The J gene is TRBJ2-7, the V gene TRBV7-8, with D possibly matching TRBD1 (6 bases). Germline assignment: CDR1 SGHVS and CDR2 FQNEAQ. Trimming cost V 4 bases and J 2 bases, with 9 bases left between them. The CDR3 extends over 13 amino acids. CDR3: CASSYAGAYEQYF. The CDR3 nucleotides read TGTGCCAGCAGCTACGCAGGGGCCTACGAGCAGTACTTC.

This clone was seen a few times. One end of the junction does not line up with germline, which may come from a read error. The chain recombines TRBV7-9 with TRBJ1-2, with 8 bases aligning to TRBD1. Germline V gene sequence: CDR1 SEHNR, CDR2 FQNEAQ (reference sequence). The length of the CDR3 is 19 residues. The CDR3 DNA is TGTTCCAGCAGCCGTATTATCACTCAACGCCCTACAGGGGGGTATGGCTACACCTTC. It yields the protein CSSSRIITQRPTGGYGYTF.

This sequence joins TRBV18 and TRBJ1-2; 7 nucleotides align to TRBD1. CDR1 is KGHSH, CDR2 LQKENI, per germline. V shed 6 bases, J shed 8 bases, and the junction held 9 bases outside the gene matches. The length of the CDR3 is 13 residues. The CDR3 reads CASSLDRVKGYTF. CDR3 sequence (DNA): TGTGCCAGCTCCCTTGACAGGGTAAAGGGCTACACCTTC.

The chain recombines TRBV5-4 with TRBJ1-3; possible D gene TRBD1, 6 bases. Looked up from germline, CDR1 is SGHNT and CDR2 is YYREEE (reference sequence). V lost 3 bases to trimming and J lost 8 bases, with 24 bases between them. The CDR3 totals 17 residues. The CDR3 reads CASSSFKGAGAKDTIYF. DNA for the CDR3: TGTGCCAGCAGCTCATTCAAGGGAGCAGGGGCAAAGGACACCATATATTTT.

The chain joins TRBV4-1 to TRBJ2-3; the D gene is possibly TRBD2 (6 bases). V was cut by 1 base and J by 0 bases, with 11 bases left in between. The germline gives CDR1 MGHRA, CDR2 YSYEKL. This CDR3 contains 16 residues. CDR3 DNA sequence: TGCGCCAGCAGCCAAGGCCGGGACTTTAGCACAGATACGCAGTATTTT. The encoded protein is CASSQGRDFSTDTQYF.

The chain recombines TRBV11-2 with TRBJ2-7; D remains ambiguous. Germline V gene sequence: CDR1 SGHAT, CDR2 FQNNGV. CDR3 length equals 12 residues. Trimming removed 0 bases from V and 4 bases from J, with 4 bases in between. The CDR3 DNA reads TGTGCCAGCAGCTTAGATTATTACGAGCAGTACTTC. This codes for CASSLDYYEQYF.

Here the CDR3 reads CASSPIRVDNIQYF. The CDR3 bases are TGTGCCAGCAGTCCTATCAGGGTCGATAACATTCAGTACTTC. The chain recombines TRBV11-3 with TRBJ2-4; D possibly corresponds to TRBD1 (5 bases). The CDR3 consists of 14 residues. Germline V CDR1 and CDR2: SGHNT, YENEEA. Trimming took 6 bases from V and 7 from J, leaving 16 bases between them. Together with reference TRBV11-3 and TRBJ2-4, the CDR3 gives the full variable domain: EAGVVQSPRYKIIEKKQPVAFWCNPISGHNTLYWYLQNLGQGPELLIRYENEEAVDDSQLPKDRFSAERLKGVDSTLKIQPAELGDSAVYLCASSPIRVDNIQYFGAGTRLSVL.

CDR3: CASSGWQGGYNEQFF. CDR3 coding DNA: TGTGCCAGCAGCGGGTGGCAGGGTGGGTACAATGAGCAGTTCTTC. The chain joins TRBV5-5 to TRBJ2-1, with D possibly matching TRBD1 (5 bases). The germline CDR1 and CDR2 sequences are SGHKS and YYEKEE (reference sequence). V gave up 4 bases and J gave up 4 bases, with 15 bases separating them. The CDR3 contains 15 residues. The whole variable domain, filled in from reference TRBV5-5 and TRBJ2-1, reads DAGVTQSPTHLIKTRGQQVTLRCSPISGHKSVSWYQQVLGQGPQFIFQYYEKEERGRGNFPDRFSARQFPNYSSELNVNALLLGDSALYLCASSGWQGGYNEQFFGPGTRLTVL.

The chain's CDR3 is CASSKKLKLNRGCGNTGELFF. CDR3 DNA: TGTGCCAGCAGCAAAAAGCTCAAGTTAAACAGGGGATGCGGGAACACCGGGGAGCTGTTTTTT. The rearrangement uses TRBV21-1 and TRBJ2-2; the table's D call, TRBD1, was not checked against the DNA. TRBV21-1 constitutes a pseudogene. The CDR3 totals 21 residues.

The sample holds one count of this clone. The rearrangement links TRBV28 to TRBJ2-3; possibly TRBD1 for D (6 bases). The germline CDR1 and CDR2 sequences are MDHEN and SYDVKM. CDR3 length: 14 amino acids. V was pared by 8 bases and J by 2 bases, with 14 bases between. The CDR3 sequence is CASRTDAPTDTQYF. The CDR3 bases are TGTGCCAGCCGGACAGACGCCCCCACAGATACGCAGTATTTT. The entire variable domain, with the rest obtained from reference TRBV28 and TRBJ2-3, is as follows: DVKVTQSSRYLVKRTGEKVFLECVQDMDHENMFWYRQDPGLGLRLIYFSYDVKMKEKGDIPEGYSVSREKKERFSLILESASTNQTSMYLCASRTDAPTDTQYFGPGTRLTVL.

This chain joins TRBV28 and TRBJ2-7; possibly TRBD2 for D (5 bases). Germline CDR1 MDHEN, CDR2 SYDVKM. V shed 4 bases and J shed 2 bases, with 15 bases lying between them. This CDR3 is 15 amino acids long. CDR3 sequence: CASSYDPTKAYEQYF. In DNA, the CDR3 is TGTGCCAGCAGTTACGACCCGACTAAGGCCTACGAGCAGTACTTC.

This rearrangement joins TRBV5-1 to TRBJ2-5, with 12 bases lining up with TRBD2. There are 17 residues in the CDR3. With 5 bases clipped from V and 3 bases from J, the junction kept 11 bases outside the gene matches. Germline V gene data show CDR1 as SGHRS and CDR2 as YFSETQ. The CDR3 is CASRLGLLAGGEETQYF. CDR3 DNA sequence: TGCGCCAGCAGGCTTGGATTACTAGCGGGGGGAGAAGAGACCCAGTACTTC. Full variable domain (rest looked up from reference TRBV5-1 and TRBJ2-5): KAGVTQTPRYLIKTRGQQVTLSCSPISGHRSVSWYQQTPGQGLQFLFEYFSETQRNKGNFPGRFSGRQFSNSRSEMNVSTLELGDSALYLCASRLGLLAGGEETQYFGPGTRLLVL.

The chain uses TRBV5-1 and TRBJ1-2; no reliable D call. V shed 0 bases and J shed 3 bases, with 6 bases lying between them. The CDR3 totals 13 residues. Per the germline V gene, CDR1 is SGHRS and CDR2 is YFSETQ. The CDR3 DNA reads as TGCGCCAGCAGCTTGGTGGGAGACTATGGCTACACCTTC. It yields the protein CASSLVGDYGYTF.

The chain couples TRBV18 to TRBJ1-2; 8 bases are shared with TRBD1. Trimming removed 1 base from V and 0 bases from J; junction bases left unmatched: 4. The germline V gene has CDR1 KGHSH and CDR2 LQKENI. The CDR3 is 16 residues long. This chain's CDR3 is CASSPRTGNSNYGYTF. The CDR3 nucleotides are TGTGCCAGCTCACCACGGACAGGGAACTCTAACTATGGCTACACCTTC. The complete variable domain, with remaining parts taken from reference TRBV18 and TRBJ1-2, reads NAGVMQNPRHLVRRRGQEARLRCSPMKGHSHVYWYRQLPEEGLKFMVYLQKENIIDESGMPKERFSAEFPKEGPSILRIQQVVRGDSAAYFCASSPRTGNSNYGYTFGSGTRLTVV.

V usage is TRBV7-2 and J usage is TRBJ1-1; D is ambiguous. Trimming pared 1 base from V and 0 bases from J, leaving 6 bases between. Germline V gene data show CDR1 as SGHTA and CDR2 as FQGNSA. The CDR3 length is 14 residues. The CDR3 loop reads CASSLGALNTEAFF. CDR3 sequence (DNA): TGTGCCAGCAGCTTAGGGGCTTTGAACACTGAAGCTTTCTTT.

The chain uses TRBV14 and TRBJ2-6, with D tentatively TRBD2 (6 bases). The germline CDR1 and CDR2 sequences are SGHDN and FVKESK. This CDR3 comprises 15 residues. V lost 3 bases to trimming and J lost 3 bases, with 9 bases between them. The DNA of the CDR3 is TGTGCCAGCAGCCATACGCGGGGTGGGGCCAACGTCCTGACTTTC. Translating it yields CASSHTRGGANVLTF. Drawing the rest from reference TRBV14 and TRBJ2-6, the complete variable domain is EAGVTQFPSHSVIEKGQTVTLRCDPISGHDNLYWYRRVMGKEIKFLLHFVKESKQDESGMPNNRFLAERTGGTYSTLKVQPAELEDSGVYFCASSHTRGGANVLTFGAGSRLTVL.

The chain carries TRBV5-6 and TRBJ1-5; the D gene is possibly TRBD1 (5 bases). The germline CDR1 and CDR2 sequences are SGHDT and YYEEEE. V was shortened by 0 bases and J by 3 bases, with 10 bases between the two germline ends. The CDR3 extends over 15 amino acids. The CDR3 region has the DNA TGTGCCAGCAGCTTGGGCAGGGTCCCCAATCAGCCCCAGCATTTT. Its translation: CASSLGRVPNQPQHF.

V usage is TRBV19 and J usage is TRBJ1-2; tentative D call: TRBD1 (6 bases). Between the trimmed V and J ends, which lost 3 bases and 4 bases, there was a span of 15 bases. Germline assignment: CDR1 LNHDA and CDR2 SQIVND (reference sequence). This CDR3 is built from 15 residues. The CDR3 DNA reads as TGTGCCAGTAGTATCGGGCAGGGGATCCGCTATGGCTACACCTTC. This codes for CASSIGQGIRYGYTF.

The chain is built from TRBV28 and TRBJ2-1, with 10 nucleotides matching TRBD1. The germline V gene encodes CDR1 MDHEN and CDR2 SYDVKM. V lost 6 bases and J lost 13; bases outside the gene matches: 21. The CDR3 is 17 residues long. The CDR3 DNA is TGTGCCAGCAGCTTCCTTGAGACAGGGGGCACAGAGAGGGGCCAGTTCTTC. Its protein is CASSFLETGGTERGQFF.

Here the CDR3 DNA reads TGCGCCAGCAGCTTGGCCCACCCTGCGGGGGATACGCAGTATTTT. It translates to CASSLAHPAGDTQYF. This chain connects TRBV5-1 to TRBJ2-3; the D gene is possibly TRBD2 (6 bases). CDR3 length equals 15 residues. The V and J ends lost 0 bases and 6 bases respectively, with 14 bases between them. Germline CDR1 is SGHRS and CDR2 is YFSETQ.

This clone has a single count. The chain combines TRBV7-8 with TRBJ1-5, with D possibly matching TRBD1 (6 bases). V shed 5 bases and J shed 3 bases, with 11 bases lying between them. Germline V gene data show CDR1 as SGHVS and CDR2 as FQNEAQ. There are 14 residues in the CDR3. The CDR3 protein is CASSHDRTNQPQHF. CDR3 DNA: TGTGCCAGCAGCCACGACAGGACCAATCAGCCCCAGCATTTT.

V usage is TRBV6-6 and J usage is TRBJ1-1; TRBD1 might be the D (5 bases). Germline V gene lookup returns CDR1 MNHNY and CDR2 SVGAGI (reference sequence). The V gene lost 0 bases and the J gene lost 1 base, with 9 bases spanning the gap. The CDR3 totals 15 residues. CDR3 loop: CASSYSRQGNTEAFF. The CDR3 DNA is TGTGCCAGCAGTTACTCTCGGCAGGGGAACACTGAAGCTTTCTTT.

This clone turned up a few times. The rearrangement uses TRBV7-8 and TRBJ2-5; 12 bases match TRBD2. The J call is uncertain, as TRBJ2-7 better fits the DNA end. The CDR3 spans 15 residues. The germline V gene has CDR1 SGHVS and CDR2 FQNEAQ. The CDR3 sequence: CASSSSSGRAGEQYF. DNA for the CDR3: TGTGCCAGCAGCTCCTCTAGCGGGAGGGCGGGCGAGCAGTACTTC.

The V call is TRBV19, the J call TRBJ2-3, with D possibly TRBD2 on 6 matching bases. Germline V gene lookup returns CDR1 LNHDA and CDR2 SQIVND (reference sequence). CDR3 length equals 14 residues. V lost 5 bases and J lost 4, with 13 bases in between. The CDR3 bases are TGTGCCAGTAGTGCCCCCCGGGGGTCAGATACGCAGTATTTT. Protein product: CASSAPRGSDTQYF.

This rearrangement joins TRBV7-9 to TRBJ1-3, with a weak D call TRBD1 (5 bases). Trimming took off 7 bases at V and 1 base at J, with 11 bases between the two ends. The CDR3 covers 14 residues. Germline CDR1 and CDR2: SEHNR and FQNEAQ (reference sequence). For the CDR3, the DNA is TGTGCCAGCACCCGGGGGTTTTCTGGAAACACCATATATTTT. It specifies CASTRGFSGNTIYF.

In the case of this clone: Germline is not matched at one junction end, which may reflect a read error. The rearrangement links TRBV7-9 to TRBJ2-3, with D perhaps matching TRBD1 (6 bases). CDR3 length: 16 residues. Germline loops: CDR1 SEHNR, CDR2 FQNEAQ (reference sequence). CDR3 DNA: TGTTCCAGCAGTATGGTTCCGGGACACCTCACAGATACGCAGTATTTT. This codes for CSSSMVPGHLTDTQYF.

The rearrangement links TRBV5-8 to TRBJ2-2; TRBD1 is a possible D gene (6 bases). V lost 0 bases and J 12 bases, leaving 18 bases between the germline ends. The CDR3 consists of 15 residues. The germline gives CDR1 SGHTS, CDR2 YDEGEE. DNA of the CDR3: TGTGCCAGCAGCTTGGTGGACAGCGGTGGCCTAAAGCTGTTTTTT. Translation: CASSLVDSGGLKLFF.

The chain has TRBV5-6 and TRBJ2-2, with D perhaps matching TRBD2 (5 bases). CDR1 and CDR2 from the germline V gene are SGHDT and YYEEEE. The CDR3 has 15 amino acids. Trimming removed 6 bases at V and 3 bases at J, with 15 bases between. CDR3 DNA sequence: TGTGCCAGCACCCGGTCGGGGATCGACACCGGGGAGCTGTTTTTT. Translation gives CASTRSGIDTGELFF.

This chain links TRBV5-1 with TRBJ1-3; D is unresolved. The CDR3 loop spans 16 amino acids. Per the germline V gene, CDR1 is SGHRS and CDR2 is YFSETQ. V lost 0 bases and J 2 bases, leaving 12 bases between the germline ends. In DNA form, the CDR3 reads TGCGCCAGCAGCTTGGAGATGCGGGCTACTGGAAACACCATATATTTT. Translated: CASSLEMRATGNTIYF.

This clone showed up just a few times. The chain is built from TRBV5-1 and TRBJ2-3; the match to TRBD1 covers 10 bases. The junction had 6 bases not matched to a gene; V was cut back by 3 bases and J by 2 bases. The germline gives CDR1 SGHRS, CDR2 YFSETQ. The CDR3 is made up of 16 amino acids. This chain's CDR3 is CASSSGQGPTTDTQYF. The CDR3 DNA reads TGCGCCAGCAGCTCGGGACAGGGGCCCACCACAGATACGCAGTATTTT.